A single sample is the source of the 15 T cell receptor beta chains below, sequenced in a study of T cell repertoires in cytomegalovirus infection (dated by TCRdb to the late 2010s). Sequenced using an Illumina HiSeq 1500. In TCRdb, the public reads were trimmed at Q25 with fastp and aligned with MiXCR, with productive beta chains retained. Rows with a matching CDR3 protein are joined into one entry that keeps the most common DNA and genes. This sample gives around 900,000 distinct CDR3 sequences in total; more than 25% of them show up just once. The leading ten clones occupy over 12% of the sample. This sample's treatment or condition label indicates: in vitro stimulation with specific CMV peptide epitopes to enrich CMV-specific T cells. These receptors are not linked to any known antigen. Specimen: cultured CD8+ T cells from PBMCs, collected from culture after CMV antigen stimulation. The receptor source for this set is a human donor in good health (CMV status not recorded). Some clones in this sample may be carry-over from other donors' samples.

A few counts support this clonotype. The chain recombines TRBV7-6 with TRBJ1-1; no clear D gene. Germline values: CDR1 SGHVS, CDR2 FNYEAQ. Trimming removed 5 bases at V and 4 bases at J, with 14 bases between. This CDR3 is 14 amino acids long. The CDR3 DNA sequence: TGTGCCAGCAGCCTCCCCGCCCTGAGCACTGAAGCTTTCTTT. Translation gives CASSLPALSTEAFF.

This CDR3 is CASSEAPFQPQHF. In nucleotides, the CDR3 is TGTGCCAGCAGTGAAGCGCCCTTCCAGCCCCAGCATTTT. The rearrangement joins TRBV6-1 to TRBJ1-5, with D hard to call. The CDR3 loop spans 13 amino acids. The germline V gene has CDR1 MNHNS and CDR2 SASEGT. V lost 0 bases and J 7 bases, leaving 7 bases between the germline ends.

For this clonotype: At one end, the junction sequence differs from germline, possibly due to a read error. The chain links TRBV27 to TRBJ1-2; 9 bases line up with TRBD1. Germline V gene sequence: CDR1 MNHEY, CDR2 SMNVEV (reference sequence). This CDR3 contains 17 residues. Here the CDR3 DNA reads TGTGTCAGCAGTTTCTCCGGGACAGGGCCCCCCCACTATGGCTACACCTTC. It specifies CVSSFSGTGPPHYGYTF.

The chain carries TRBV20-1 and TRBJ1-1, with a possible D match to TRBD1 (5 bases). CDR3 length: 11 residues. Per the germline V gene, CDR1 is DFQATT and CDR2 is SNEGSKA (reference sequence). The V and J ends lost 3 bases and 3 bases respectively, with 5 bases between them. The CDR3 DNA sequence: TGCAGTGCTAGGGGGGACACTGAAGCTTTCTTT. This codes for CSARGDTEAFF.

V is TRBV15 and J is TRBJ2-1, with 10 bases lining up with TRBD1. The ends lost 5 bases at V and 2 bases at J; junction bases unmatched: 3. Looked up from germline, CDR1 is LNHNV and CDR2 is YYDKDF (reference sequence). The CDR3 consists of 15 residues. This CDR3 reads CATSYGTGAYNEQFF. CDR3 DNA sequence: TGTGCCACCAGCTATGGGACAGGGGCCTACAATGAGCAGTTCTTC. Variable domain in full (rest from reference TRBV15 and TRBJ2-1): DAMVIQNPRYQVTQFGKPVTLSCSQTLNHNVMYWYQQKSSQAPKLLFHYYDKDFNNEADTPDNFQSRRPNTSFCFLDIRSPGLGDTAMYLCATSYGTGAYNEQFFGPGTRLTVL.

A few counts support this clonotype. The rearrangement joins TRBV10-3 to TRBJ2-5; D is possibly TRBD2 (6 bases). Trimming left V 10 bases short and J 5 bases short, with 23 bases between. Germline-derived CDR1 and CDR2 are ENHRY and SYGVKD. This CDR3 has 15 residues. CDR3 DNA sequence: TGTGCCACCTTACAATCGCTTGGCGGGGAGGAGACCCAGTACTTC. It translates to CATLQSLGGEETQYF.

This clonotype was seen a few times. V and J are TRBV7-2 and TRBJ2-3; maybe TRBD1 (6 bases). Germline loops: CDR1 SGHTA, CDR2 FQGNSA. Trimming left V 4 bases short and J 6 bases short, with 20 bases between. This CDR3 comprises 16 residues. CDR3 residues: CASSSNPGTNRDTQYF. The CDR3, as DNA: TGTGCCAGCAGCTCCAATCCCGGGACAAATCGGGATACGCAGTATTTT.

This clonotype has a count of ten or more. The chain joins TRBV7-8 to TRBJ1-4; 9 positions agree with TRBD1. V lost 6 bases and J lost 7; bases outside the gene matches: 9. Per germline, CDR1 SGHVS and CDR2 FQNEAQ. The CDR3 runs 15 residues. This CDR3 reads CASRPWTGEAEKLFF. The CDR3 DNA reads TGTGCCAGCAGACCGTGGACAGGGGAGGCTGAAAAACTGTTTTTT.

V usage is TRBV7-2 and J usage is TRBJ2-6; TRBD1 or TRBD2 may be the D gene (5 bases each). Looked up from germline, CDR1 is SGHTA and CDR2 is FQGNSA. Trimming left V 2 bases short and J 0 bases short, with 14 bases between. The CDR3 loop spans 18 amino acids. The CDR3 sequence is CASSLTHRGLSGANVLTF. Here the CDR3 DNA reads TGTGCCAGCAGCTTAACCCACCGGGGCCTCTCTGGGGCCAACGTCCTGACTTTC.

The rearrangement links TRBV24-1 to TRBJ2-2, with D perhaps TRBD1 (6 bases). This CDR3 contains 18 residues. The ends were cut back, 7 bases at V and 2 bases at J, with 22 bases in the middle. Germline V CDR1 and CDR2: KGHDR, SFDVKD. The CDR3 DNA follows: TGTGCCACCAGCCCACCTTTTGGTGCCAGGGGTAACACCGGGGAGCTGTTTTTT. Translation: CATSPPFGARGNTGELFF.

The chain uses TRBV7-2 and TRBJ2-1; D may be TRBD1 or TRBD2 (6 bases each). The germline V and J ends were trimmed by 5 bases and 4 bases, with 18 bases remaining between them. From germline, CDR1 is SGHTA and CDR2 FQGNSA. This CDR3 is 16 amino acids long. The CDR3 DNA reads TGTGCCAGCAGCATTAGTATGGGGGGCTCTTACAATGAGCAGTTCTTC. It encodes CASSISMGGSYNEQFF.

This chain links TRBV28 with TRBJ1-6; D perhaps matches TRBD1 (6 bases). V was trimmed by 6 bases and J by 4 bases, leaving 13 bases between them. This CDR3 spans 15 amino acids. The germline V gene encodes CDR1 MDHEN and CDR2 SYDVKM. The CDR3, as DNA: TGTGCCAGCAGCTCCCGGGGGCCTTATAATTCACCCCTCCACTTT. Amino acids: CASSSRGPYNSPLHF.

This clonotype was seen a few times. The CDR3 DNA is TGCGCCAGCAGCCAAAGGGGGGCCAACACCGGGGAGCTGTTTTTT. As protein: CASSQRGANTGELFF. The chain links TRBV4-3 to TRBJ2-2; D might be TRBD1 or TRBD2, each matching 6 bases. CDR3 length: 15 amino acids. V gave up 2 bases and J gave up 2 bases, with 9 bases separating them. In germline, CDR1 is LGHNA, CDR2 YSLEER.

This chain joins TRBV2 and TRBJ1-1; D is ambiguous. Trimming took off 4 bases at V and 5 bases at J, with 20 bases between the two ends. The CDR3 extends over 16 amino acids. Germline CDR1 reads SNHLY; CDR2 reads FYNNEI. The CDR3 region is CASSATGLSLGTEAFF. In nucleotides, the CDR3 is TGTGCCAGCAGTGCAACGGGTCTCTCCCTGGGGACTGAAGCTTTCTTT. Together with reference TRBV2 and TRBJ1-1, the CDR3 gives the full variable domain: EPEVTQTPSHQVTQMGQEVILRCVPISNHLYFYWYRQILGQKVEFLVSFYNNEISEKSEIFDDQFSVERPDGSNFTLKIRSTKLEDSAMYFCASSATGLSLGTEAFFGQGTRLTVV.

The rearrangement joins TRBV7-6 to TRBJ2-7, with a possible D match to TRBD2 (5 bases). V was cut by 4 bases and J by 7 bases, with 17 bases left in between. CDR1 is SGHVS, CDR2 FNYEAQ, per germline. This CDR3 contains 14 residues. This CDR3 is CASSSSGPSGEQYF. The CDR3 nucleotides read TGTGCCAGCAGCTCCTCCGGGCCATCGGGGGAGCAGTACTTC.